The 7 T cell receptor beta chains below all came from one sample that was sequenced in a study of blood T cell repertoires in COVID-19. Profiled with immunoSEQ multiplex PCR; TCRdb holds only in-frame clones, not every one. Among tens of thousands of clones, roughly 81% were seen once, and the ten largest hold 4% to 6%. Sequencing was done on a sample of peripheral blood. These receptors were obtained from an elderly man with COVID-19, enrolled during active disease.

The DNA of the CDR3 is TGCGCCAGCAGCGTAACAGGGTCTGGCACTGAAGCTTTCTTT. This gives the protein CASSVTGSGTEAFF. The gene calls are TRBV5-1 and TRBJ1-1; the D gene is possibly TRBD1 (6 bases). Looked up from germline, CDR1 is SGHRS and CDR2 is YFSETQ. The CDR3 spans 14 residues. V was pared by 4 bases and J by 4 bases, with 14 bases between.

There are a few counts of this clone. The chain couples TRBV29-1 to TRBJ1-3; 7 bases are shared with TRBD1. The CDR3 loop spans 13 amino acids. Germline-derived CDR1 and CDR2 are SQVTM and ANQGSEA. Trimming removed 0 bases from V and 4 bases from J; junction bases left unmatched: 0. Written as DNA, the CDR3 is TGCAGCGTTGAAGAGACAGGGGGAAACACCATATATTTT. Its protein product is CSVEETGGNTIYF.

J is TRBJ1-2 and V is TRBV7-8; no clear D. CDR3 length equals 12 residues. CDR1 and CDR2 from the germline V gene are SGHVS and FQNEAQ. The V end lost 5 bases, the J end lost 6 bases, and 10 bases lay between the germline ends. CDR3 amino acids: CASSPPRDGYTF. DNA of the CDR3: TGTGCCAGCAGCCCCCCTCGGGATGGCTACACCTTC.

The rearrangement uses TRBV7-9 and TRBJ2-7; 10 bases match TRBD1. CDR1 and CDR2 (germline): SEHNR, FQNEAQ (reference sequence). This CDR3 is 14 amino acids long. Germline trimming cut 6 bases from V and 6 bases from J; bases unmatched to any gene: 8. CDR3 residues: CASSPPGQGREQYF. The CDR3 bases are TGTGCCAGCAGTCCACCGGGACAGGGGCGCGAGCAGTACTTC. Full variable domain (rest looked up from reference TRBV7-9 and TRBJ2-7): DTGVSQNPRHKITKRGQNVTFRCDPISEHNRLYWYRQTLGQGPEFLTYFQNEAQLEKSRLLSDRFSAERPKGSFSTLEIQRTEQGDSAMYLCASSPPGQGREQYFGPGTRLTVT.

This chain connects TRBV10-2 to TRBJ2-3; 9 bases are a match to TRBD2. The length of the CDR3 is 15 residues. Germline CDR1 is WSHSY and CDR2 is SAAADI. V lost 6 bases and J lost 2; bases outside the gene matches: 6. The CDR3 loop is CASRGLAGLTDTQYF. In nucleotides, the CDR3 is TGCGCCAGCAGGGGCCTAGCGGGGCTCACAGATACGCAGTATTTT.

The V and J genes are TRBV12-3 or TRBV12-4 and TRBJ1-2, with D perhaps matching TRBD1 (5 bases). V lost 3 bases, J lost 8 bases, and 10 bases lay in between. This CDR3 comprises 12 residues. The CDR3 DNA reads TGTGCCAGCAGTTTTTGGGGGGGAGGCTACACCTTC. Protein sequence: CASSFWGGGYTF.

The chain carries TRBV19 and TRBJ1-1; D unclear. Germline loops: CDR1 LNHDA, CDR2 SQIVND (reference sequence). V was trimmed by 0 bases and J by 8 bases, leaving 10 bases between them. This CDR3 contains 13 residues. DNA of the CDR3: TGTGCCAGTAGTATAGATAGAGGGATGGAAGCTTTCTTT. Its translation: CASSIDRGMEAFF.